The 3 T cell receptor beta chains presented below share a single source sample, sequenced in a study of post-analysis software for immune sequencing data. Findings and caveats of the study: Roughly 5 TRBV segments occurring more often in patients than controls included TRBV5-6, TRBV5-1 and TRBV20-1.

The library was made from cDNA and included unique molecular identifiers. TCRdb used MiXCR to reprocess the PCR reads, holding one entry per CDR3 protein. There are 750,000 to 900,000 distinct CDR3 sequences in the sample; around 42% occur only once, and over 4.5% lies in the top ten. These TCRs' antigens remain unknown. The sample taken for sequencing was blood. These receptors were collected from a girl between 10 and 17 years old with multiple sclerosis.

This clonotype turned up a few times. The CDR3 loop is CASSPGTFRTSSYNEQFF. As DNA, the CDR3 is TGTGCCAGCAGCCCCGGGACATTCAGGACTAGCTCCTACAATGAGCAGTTCTTC. V gene TRBV7-9 combines with J gene TRBJ2-1, with D maybe TRBD2 (7 bases). The germline gives CDR1 SEHNR, CDR2 FQNEAQ (reference sequence). Trimming pared 5 bases from V and 0 bases from J, leaving 20 bases between. The CDR3 length is 18 residues.

This clonotype was detected a few times. The chain uses TRBV20-1 and TRBJ2-7; 9 positions match TRBD2. This CDR3 is built from 13 residues. The V and J ends lost 6 bases and 2 bases, in that order; junction bases with no gene match: 5. Looked up from germline, CDR1 is DFQATT and CDR2 is SNEGSKA (reference sequence). CDR3 sequence (DNA): TGCAGTGCCCCTAGCGGGACCCCCTACGAGCAGTACTTC. This codes for CSAPSGTPYEQYF.

As to this clonotype: Just one base apart from a much larger clone, this may be a read error. The chain recombines TRBV18 with TRBJ1-2; TRBD1 might be the D (6 bases). The germline V and J ends were trimmed by 4 bases and 8 bases, with 14 bases remaining between them. The CDR3 has 13 residues. Per germline, CDR1 KGHSH and CDR2 LQKENI. The CDR3 sequence is CASSRTGWEGYTF. The CDR3 DNA reads as TGTGCCAGCTCACGAACAGGGTGGGAGGGCTACACCTTC.